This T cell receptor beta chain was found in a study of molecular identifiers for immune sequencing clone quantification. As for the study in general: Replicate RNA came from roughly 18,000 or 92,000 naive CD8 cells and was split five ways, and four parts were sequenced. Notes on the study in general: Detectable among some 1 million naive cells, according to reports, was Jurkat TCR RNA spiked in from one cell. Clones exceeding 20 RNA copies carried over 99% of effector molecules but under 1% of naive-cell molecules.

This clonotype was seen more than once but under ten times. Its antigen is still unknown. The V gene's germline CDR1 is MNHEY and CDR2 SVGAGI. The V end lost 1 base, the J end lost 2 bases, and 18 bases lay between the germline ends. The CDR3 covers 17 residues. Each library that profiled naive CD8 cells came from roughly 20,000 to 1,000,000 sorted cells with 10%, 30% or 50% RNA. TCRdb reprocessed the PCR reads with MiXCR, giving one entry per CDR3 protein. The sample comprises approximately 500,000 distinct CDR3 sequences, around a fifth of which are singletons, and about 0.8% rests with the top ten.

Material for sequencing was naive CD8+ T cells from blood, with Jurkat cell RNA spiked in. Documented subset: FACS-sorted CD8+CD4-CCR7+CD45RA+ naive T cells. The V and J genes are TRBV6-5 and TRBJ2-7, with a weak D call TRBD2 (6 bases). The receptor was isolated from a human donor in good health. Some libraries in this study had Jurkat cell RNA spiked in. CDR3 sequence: CASSYYPGESGPYEQYF. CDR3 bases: TGTGCCAGCAGTTACTACCCGGGGGAGTCCGGTCCCTACGAGCAGTACTTC.